These 27 T cell receptor beta chains were sequenced from one sample in a study of cytomegalovirus exposure and HLA in healthy donors. Vbeta (60) and Jbeta (13) primers were used in the PCR. TCRdb keeps only in-frame clones here, not all; method: immunoSEQ multiplex PCR. This sample has 90,000 to 120,000 clones; around 72% occur once, and the top ten carry 13% to 15%. The sample was PBMCs. These receptors came from a woman in her thirties or forties in good health and CMV-seropositive.

This clone has a single count. This sample also contains other DNA sequences that code for the same CDR3. The chain couples TRBV5-1 to TRBJ2-7; perhaps TRBD2 as D (6 bases). In germline, CDR1 is SGHRS, CDR2 YFSETQ. CDR3 length equals 15 residues. V gave up 2 bases and J gave up 0 bases, with 12 bases separating them. This CDR3 reads CASSLGGTASYEQYF. CDR3 in DNA: TGCGCCAGCAGCTTAGGCGGGACGGCCTCCTACGAGCAGTACTTC.

J is TRBJ1-2 and V is TRBV27; TRBD1 matches 9 bases. V lost 5 bases to trimming and J lost 2 bases; unmatched junction nucleotides: 9. The germline gives CDR1 MNHEY, CDR2 SMNVEV (reference sequence). The CDR3 is 16 amino acids. CDR3 sequence (DNA): TGTGCCAGCAGTCCAGGGACAGGGAAAGGGAACTATGGCTACACCTTC. The encoded protein is CASSPGTGKGNYGYTF.

V and J are TRBV15 and TRBJ2-5, with a possible D match to TRBD2 (7 bases). Germline V gene sequence: CDR1 LNHNV, CDR2 YYDKDF (reference sequence). The V and J ends lost 0 bases and 3 bases respectively, with 14 bases between them. The CDR3 loop spans 16 amino acids. The CDR3 DNA reads as TGTGCCACCAGCAGAGATAGGCCGGGGGGCGAAGAGACCCAGTACTTC. It encodes CATSRDRPGGEETQYF. Full variable domain (remainder filled in from reference TRBV15 and TRBJ2-5): DAMVIQNPRYQVTQFGKPVTLSCSQTLNHNVMYWYQQKSSQAPKLLFHYYDKDFNNEADTPDNFQSRRPNTSFCFLDIRSPGLGDTAMYLCATSRDRPGGEETQYFGPGTRLLVL.

Only a few counts were recorded for this clone. The gene calls are TRBV2 and TRBJ2-5, with TRBD1 matching 7 bases. The J segment lost 5 bases and the V segment lost 6 bases, leaving 6 bases of the junction unmatched. CDR1 and CDR2 (germline): SNHLY, FYNNEI. The CDR3 runs to 13 residues. The CDR3 spells CASRGTARETQYF. The CDR3 coding sequence is TGTGCCAGCAGGGGGACAGCGCGGGAGACCCAGTACTTC. The full variable domain, in which reference TRBV2 and TRBJ2-5 provide the parts outside the CDR3, is EPEVTQTPSHQVTQMGQEVILRCVPISNHLYFYWYRQILGQKVEFLVSFYNNEISEKSEIFDDQFSVERPDGSNFTLKIRSTKLEDSAMYFCASRGTARETQYFGPGTRLLVL.

This rearrangement joins TRBV6-1 to TRBJ2-1, with TRBD1 as a possible D gene (6 bases). Trimming pared 7 bases from V and 13 bases from J, leaving 20 bases between. The CDR3 consists of 13 residues. Germline CDR1 is MNHNS and CDR2 is SASEGT. CDR3: CASTNIARGNQFF. CDR3 coding DNA: TGTGCCAGCACCAATATAGCAAGGGGGAATCAGTTCTTC.

The chain employs TRBV7-9 and TRBJ2-5; tentative D call: TRBD1 (5 bases). The CDR3 spans 15 residues. The V end was cut by 0 bases, the J end by 2 bases, with 10 bases between. Germline CDR1 and CDR2: SEHNR and FQNEAQ (reference sequence). The CDR3 DNA sequence: TGTGCCAGCAGCTTAGCTGGTCAGGGACAAGAGACCCAGTACTTC. It encodes CASSLAGQGQETQYF.

The rearrangement uses TRBV6-5 and TRBJ2-2; perhaps TRBD1 as D (5 bases). V dropped 0 bases and J dropped 1 base, with 9 bases sitting between them. The CDR3 totals 16 residues. Germline V gives CDR1 MNHEY, CDR2 SVGAGI. The CDR3 here is CASSYSGQGNTGELFF. The CDR3 bases are TGTGCCAGCAGTTACTCTGGTCAGGGGAACACCGGGGAGCTGTTTTTT.

The chain employs TRBV6-6 and TRBJ1-2; 11 bases map to TRBD1. The CDR3 runs to 16 residues. With V trimmed by 6 bases and J by 1 base, 7 bases remained unmatched. The germline gives CDR1 MNHNY, CDR2 SVGAGI (reference sequence). DNA for the CDR3: TGTGCCAGCAGCGCGAGGACAGGGGGCTATAACTATGGCTACACCTTC. Translated: CASSARTGGYNYGYTF.

J is TRBJ1-1 and V is TRBV6-5; a weak D match, TRBD1 (5 bases). The CDR3 length is 16 residues. CDR1 and CDR2 from the germline V gene are MNHEY and SVGAGI. With 0 bases removed from V and 0 bases from J, the gap between germline ends came to 11 bases. The CDR3, as DNA: TGTGCCAGCAGTTACTCGAGTTGGGGCTTGAACACTGAAGCTTTCTTT. It yields the protein CASSYSSWGLNTEAFF.

The chain recombines TRBV6-1 with TRBJ1-6; 7 nucleotides align to TRBD1. The CDR3 has 15 residues. The V segment lost 5 bases and the J segment 2 bases; nucleotides outside the gene matches: 3. The germline CDR1 and CDR2 sequences are MNHNS and SASEGT. The CDR3 here is CASSLGQPYNSPLHF. CDR3 nucleotide sequence: TGTGCCAGCAGTTTGGGACAGCCCTATAATTCACCCCTCCACTTT.

This clone was counted between two and nine times. The chain is built from TRBV27 and TRBJ1-4, with a possible D match to TRBD1 (5 bases). CDR3 length: 16 residues. The V and J ends lost 2 bases and 2 bases respectively, with 12 bases between them. Germline V gene lookup returns CDR1 MNHEY and CDR2 SMNVEV (reference sequence). CDR3: CASSLNGATTNEKLFF. In DNA form, the CDR3 reads TGTGCCAGCAGTTTAAATGGGGCAACGACTAATGAAAAACTGTTTTTT.

There are a few counts of this clone. The chain has TRBV6-1 and TRBJ2-5, with TRBD1 matching 9 bases. Germline CDR1 is MNHNS and CDR2 is SASEGT. V was pared by 2 bases and J by 1 base, with 8 bases of the junction left unmatched. CDR3 length: 17 residues. The CDR3 reads CASSEFSGTGFQETQYF. In DNA form, the CDR3 reads TGTGCCAGCAGTGAATTCTCCGGGACAGGGTTCCAAGAGACCCAGTACTTC.

The V call is TRBV7-2, the J call TRBJ2-5; D ambiguous. This CDR3 spans 14 amino acids. The ends were cut back, 0 bases at V and 0 bases at J, with 5 bases in the middle. CDR1 is SGHTA and CDR2 is FQGNSA in the germline V gene. The DNA of the CDR3 is TGTGCCAGCAGCTTAGCACTTTACCAAGAGACCCAGTACTTC. Translating gives CASSLALYQETQYF.

This chain links TRBV7-9 with TRBJ2-1, with 8 bases that match TRBD2. The CDR3 totals 16 residues. V shed 1 base and J 1 base; nucleotides not matched to a gene: 3. Germline CDR1 is SEHNR and CDR2 is FQNEAQ (reference sequence). CDR3 amino acids: CASSLGGGKSYNEQFF. The CDR3, as DNA: TGTGCCAGCAGCTTAGGCGGGGGGAAGTCCTACAATGAGCAGTTCTTC.

The J gene is TRBJ1-1, the V gene TRBV2; D might be TRBD1 (5 bases). The V and J ends lost 6 bases and 0 bases respectively, with 11 bases between them. The length of the CDR3 is 14 residues. CDR1 and CDR2 from the germline V gene are SNHLY and FYNNEI. DNA for the CDR3: TGTGCCAGCAGCGTCAGGGTCGTGAACACTGAAGCTTTCTTT. It codes for CASSVRVVNTEAFF.

The chain carries TRBV4-1 and TRBJ2-3; 9 bases agree with TRBD2. The germline CDR1 and CDR2 sequences are MGHRA and YSYEKL. The CDR3 consists of 17 residues. Trimming took 1 base from V and 5 from J; bases not matched to a gene: 10. The CDR3 sequence: CASSQGIQRGAGDTQYF. The CDR3 DNA reads TGCGCCAGCAGCCAAGGAATACAGCGGGGGGCGGGAGATACGCAGTATTTT.

This chain joins TRBV9 and TRBJ1-1; TRBD1 is a possible D gene (6 bases). CDR1 SGDLS and CDR2 YYNGEE come from the germline V gene. Deletions cut 4 bases from V and 1 base from J, with 20 bases between. CDR3 length: 17 amino acids. This chain's CDR3 is CASSKQGSGTTNTEAFF. For the CDR3, the DNA is TGTGCCAGCAGCAAACAGGGTAGTGGGACGACGAACACTGAAGCTTTCTTT.

For the CDR3, the DNA is TGCGCCAGCAGCCAAGAAAAGGGGAACGAGCAGTACTTC. Protein product: CASSQEKGNEQYF. The gene calls are TRBV4-3 and TRBJ2-7, with D possibly TRBD1 on 5 matching bases. CDR1 is LGHNA and CDR2 is YSLEER in the germline V gene. This CDR3 contains 13 residues. Trimming cost V 0 bases and J 5 bases, with 8 bases left between them.

The chain couples TRBV30 to TRBJ1-3; weak D call: TRBD1 (6 bases). The V end lost 2 bases, the J end lost 4 bases, and 9 bases lay between the germline ends. The germline V gene encodes CDR1 GTSNPN and CDR2 SVGIG (reference sequence). The CDR3 has 13 residues. CDR3: CAWSRTEGNTIYF. CDR3 in DNA: TGTGCCTGGAGTAGGACAGAAGGAAACACCATATATTTT.

The chain recombines TRBV27 with TRBJ1-1, with 7 bases fitting TRBD1. V shed 4 bases, J shed 4 bases, and the junction held 12 bases outside the gene matches. Germline lookup yields CDR1 MNHEY and CDR2 SMNVEV (reference sequence). The CDR3 runs 16 residues. In DNA, the CDR3 is TGTGCCAGCAGTTCGTATACGAGACAGGGAGGCACTGAAGCTTTCTTT. This sequence encodes CASSSYTRQGGTEAFF.

This sequence joins TRBV19 and TRBJ2-3, with 7 nucleotides matching TRBD2. V was clipped by 5 bases and J by 3 bases; unmatched bases: 2. This CDR3 is 13 amino acids long. The germline CDR1 and CDR2 sequences are LNHDA and SQIVND (reference sequence). CDR3 in DNA: TGTGCCAGTAGTGGCGGGAGAACAGATACGCAGTATTTT. This sequence encodes CASSGGRTDTQYF.

The chain is built from TRBV5-1 and TRBJ1-1; D unclear. This CDR3 region has 14 residues. With 4 bases removed from V and 11 bases from J, the gap between germline ends came to 21 bases. Germline V gives CDR1 SGHRS, CDR2 YFSETQ. The CDR3 protein is CASSPLSPAQAAFF. The CDR3 DNA reads TGCGCCAGCAGCCCCTTATCCCCGGCTCAAGCGGCTTTCTTT.

The sample holds a few counts of this clone. The CDR3 is CASRKFAGEGYTF. The CDR3 nucleotides read TGTGCCAGCAGGAAGTTTGCCGGTGAAGGCTACACCTTC. The chain links TRBV27 to TRBJ1-2; D gene unclear. With 6 bases removed from V and 8 bases from J, the gap between germline ends came to 16 bases. CDR1 and CDR2 from the germline V gene are MNHEY and SMNVEV (reference sequence). The CDR3 sequence is 13 residues long.

This chain connects TRBV9 to TRBJ2-1; the D gene is possibly TRBD1 (6 bases). The ends were cut back, 4 bases at V and 7 bases at J, with 15 bases in the middle. The germline V gene has CDR1 SGDLS and CDR2 YYNGEE. CDR3 length: 14 residues. Here the CDR3 DNA reads TGTGCCAGCAGCTTAGGAACAGGGCCAAATGAGCAGTTCTTC. Its translation: CASSLGTGPNEQFF.

A few counts support this clone. The V and J genes are TRBV2 and TRBJ1-5, with 7 bases that match TRBD1. The V segment lost 3 bases and the J segment 4 bases; nucleotides outside the gene matches: 3. The germline gives CDR1 SNHLY, CDR2 FYNNEI. This CDR3 comprises 14 residues. CDR3 DNA: TGTGCCAGCAGTGATTCAGGGGGGAATCAGCCCCAGCATTTT. It yields the protein CASSDSGGNQPQHF.

Remarks on this clone: Other DNA sequences in the sample encode the same CDR3. V is TRBV5-1 and J is TRBJ2-6, with D unclear. Germline CDR1 SGHRS, CDR2 YFSETQ. This CDR3 region has 15 residues. With 2 bases removed from V and 0 bases from J, the gap between germline ends came to 6 bases. CDR3 in DNA: TGCGCCAGCAGCTTAGGAGCCTCTGGGGCCAACGTCCTGACTTTC. It translates to CASSLGASGANVLTF. The entire variable domain, with the rest obtained from reference TRBV5-1 and TRBJ2-6, is as follows: KAGVTQTPRYLIKTRGQQVTLSCSPISGHRSVSWYQQTPGQGLQFLFEYFSETQRNKGNFPGRFSGRQFSNSRSEMNVSTLELGDSALYLCASSLGASGANVLTFGAGSRLTVL.

This clone has a handful of counts. The V gene is TRBV12-5, the J gene TRBJ2-1; D is undetermined. Germline V CDR1 and CDR2: LGHNT, FRNRAP. The CDR3 is 12 residues long. Trimming stripped 0 bases from V and 8 bases from J, with 5 bases between. The CDR3: CASGLVRDEQFF. The CDR3, as DNA: TGTGCTAGTGGTTTGGTCCGGGATGAGCAGTTCTTC.